Listed here are 25 T cell receptor beta chains from one sample, sequenced in a study of cytomegalovirus exposure and HLA in healthy donors. A multiplex PCR was run with 60 Vbeta primers and 13 Jbeta primers. Clones were sequenced by immunoSEQ multiplex PCR, and TCRdb holds only the in-frame ones, with some missing. The sample has 78,000 or so clones; 62% are singletons. The specimen was PBMCs. All receptors come from a male donor in good health and CMV-seropositive.

The CDR3 loop reads CASSLRRGRKDEQYF. CDR3 in DNA: TGTGCCAGCAGCTTGAGGCGGGGGCGGAAAGACGAGCAGTACTTC. The chain carries TRBV11-2 and TRBJ2-7; the D gene is possibly TRBD2 (7 bases). CDR3 size: 15 residues. V lost 3 bases, J lost 5 bases, and 17 bases lay in between. Germline V lookup: CDR1 SGHAT, CDR2 FQNNGV. Combining the CDR3 with reference TRBV11-2 and TRBJ2-7 gives the whole variable domain EAGVAQSPRYKIIEKRQSVAFWCNPISGHATLYWYQQILGQGPKLLIQFQNNGVVDDSQLPKDRFSAERLKGVDSTLKIQPAKLEDSAVYLCASSLRRGRKDEQYFGPGTRLTVT.

This clone appeared a single time. The chain is built from TRBV19 and TRBJ2-3; TRBD1 aligns across 7 bases. Losses at the gene ends were 5 bases for V and 1 base for J; bases not matched to a gene: 6. The CDR3 consists of 15 residues. CDR1 and CDR2 (germline): LNHDA, SQIVND (reference sequence). This CDR3 is CASSGTVSGTDTQYF. CDR3 sequence (DNA): TGTGCCAGTAGTGGGACAGTCTCGGGCACAGATACGCAGTATTTT.

The V gene is TRBV4-1, the J gene TRBJ2-5; TRBD1 agrees at 10 bases. The tail of the sequence fits TRBJ2-7 better, so the J call may be wrong. Per germline, CDR1 MGHRA and CDR2 YSYEKL. This CDR3 spans 17 amino acids. The CDR3, as DNA: TGCGCCAGCAGCCAATCCTCGTTGACAGGGGGCCGATACGAGCAGTACTTC. As protein: CASSQSSLTGGRYEQYF.

The chain uses TRBV7-9 and TRBJ2-3, with unresolved D. CDR1 is SEHNR and CDR2 is FQNEAQ in the germline V gene (reference sequence). This CDR3 is 12 amino acids long. Trimming pared 6 bases from V and 3 bases from J, leaving 7 bases between. In DNA form, the CDR3 reads TGTGCCAGCAGTGAGCAAACAGATACGCAGTATTTT. Its protein product is CASSEQTDTQYF.

V gene TRBV5-1 combines with J gene TRBJ1-3, with a possible D match to TRBD1 (5 bases). The length of the CDR3 is 15 residues. The ends were cut back, 5 bases at V and 0 bases at J, with 12 bases in the middle. Germline loops: CDR1 SGHRS, CDR2 YFSETQ. This CDR3 is CASSRGDGSGNTIYF. The CDR3 DNA reads as TGCGCCAGCAGTCGCGGGGACGGCTCTGGAAACACCATATATTTT. The variable domain in full, completed from reference TRBV5-1 and TRBJ1-3, reads KAGVTQTPRYLIKTRGQQVTLSCSPISGHRSVSWYQQTPGQGLQFLFEYFSETQRNKGNFPGRFSGRQFSNSRSEMNVSTLELGDSALYLCASSRGDGSGNTIYFGEGSWLTVV.

The chain combines TRBV30 with TRBJ1-4; tentatively, D is TRBD1 (6 bases). The germline V gene has CDR1 GTSNPN and CDR2 SVGIG (reference sequence). This CDR3 is built from 13 residues. Trimming left V 5 bases short and J 4 bases short, with 11 bases between. CDR3 protein: CAWGDTLNEKLFF. The CDR3 region has the DNA TGTGCCTGGGGGGACACCCTTAATGAAAAACTGTTTTTT.

In its sample, this clone was seen a few times. The rearrangement uses TRBV27 and TRBJ2-1; 7 positions agree with TRBD2. CDR1 is MNHEY, CDR2 SMNVEV, per germline (reference sequence). J lost 3 bases, V lost 2 bases, and 4 bases had no gene match. The CDR3 spans 15 residues. The CDR3 region has the DNA TGTGCCAGCAGTTTAAATCTAGCGGTCTACAATGAGCAGTTCTTC. It translates to CASSLNLAVYNEQFF.

The chain carries TRBV2 and TRBJ1-3; D remains ambiguous. Trimming removed 6 bases from V and 4 bases from J, with 4 bases in between. The CDR3 length is 11 residues. Looked up from germline, CDR1 is SNHLY and CDR2 is FYNNEI. The CDR3 protein is CASRIGNTIYF. The DNA of the CDR3 is TGTGCCAGCAGAATAGGAAACACCATATATTTT.

This clone appeared once. The gene calls are TRBV14 and TRBJ1-1, with D possibly matching TRBD1 (6 bases). The CDR3 is made up of 18 amino acids. CDR1 and CDR2 (germline): SGHDN, FVKESK. V gave up 4 bases and J gave up 0 bases, with 21 bases separating them. CDR3 in DNA: TGTGCCAGCAGCCTACGACGGCTCTTAGGGGGTTTGAACACTGAAGCTTTCTTT. This gives the protein CASSLRRLLGGLNTEAFF.

This clone turned up a few times. The chain combines TRBV5-1 with TRBJ2-4; possibly TRBD1 for D (6 bases). V was cut by 4 bases and J by 6 bases, with 11 bases left in between. The CDR3 loop spans 13 amino acids. Germline V CDR1 and CDR2: SGHRS, YFSETQ. The CDR3 loop reads CASSPRGVNIQYF. The CDR3 region has the DNA TGCGCCAGCAGCCCCAGGGGAGTAAACATTCAGTACTTC. Full variable domain (outside the CDR3, taken from reference TRBV5-1 and TRBJ2-4): KAGVTQTPRYLIKTRGQQVTLSCSPISGHRSVSWYQQTPGQGLQFLFEYFSETQRNKGNFPGRFSGRQFSNSRSEMNVSTLELGDSALYLCASSPRGVNIQYFGAGTRLSVL.

CDR3 nucleotide sequence: TGTGCCAGCAGCTTGCGGCGGGAGTCCCACAATGAGCAGTTCTTC. Encoded protein: CASSLRRESHNEQFF. This sequence joins TRBV7-2 and TRBJ2-1, with TRBD2 matching over 7 bases. The CDR3 spans 15 residues. V trimming: 3 bases; J trimming: 5 bases; junction bases outside the gene matches: 7. Per the germline V gene, CDR1 is SGHTA and CDR2 is FQGNSA.

The rearrangement links TRBV4-1 to TRBJ1-1, with a weak D call TRBD1 (5 bases). This CDR3 spans 12 amino acids. The V end lost 3 bases, the J end lost 8 bases, and 10 bases lay between the germline ends. Germline V gives CDR1 MGHRA, CDR2 YSYEKL. CDR3 amino acids: CASSQPGGEAFF. The CDR3 bases are TGCGCCAGCAGCCAGCCCGGGGGGGAAGCTTTCTTT.

This clone occurred once. The chain has TRBV7-6 and TRBJ2-5, with D perhaps matching TRBD2 (7 bases). CDR1 is SGHVS and CDR2 is FNYEAQ in the germline V gene. CDR3 length equals 18 residues. V gave up 5 bases and J gave up 2 bases, with 24 bases separating them. CDR3 amino acids: CASSILRGGRDEQETQYF. As DNA, the CDR3 is TGTGCCAGCAGCATTCTTAGGGGGGGCAGGGATGAGCAAGAGACCCAGTACTTC.

The rearrangement joins TRBV5-4 to TRBJ1-1; D unresolved. CDR1 SGHNT and CDR2 YYREEE come from the germline V gene (reference sequence). The CDR3 loop spans 13 amino acids. Trimming shortened V by 4 bases and J by 5 bases, and 12 bases separated the two germline ends. CDR3 sequence (DNA): TGTGCCAGCAGCCCGCCTGCCGGGACTGAAGCTTTCTTT. It encodes CASSPPAGTEAFF.

This clone was picked up a small number of times. The J gene is TRBJ1-2, the V gene TRBV2; the D gene is possibly TRBD1 (5 bases). Trimming removed 11 bases at V and 5 bases at J, with 18 bases between. This CDR3 is 13 amino acids long. Germline-derived CDR1 and CDR2 are SNHLY and FYNNEI. The CDR3 here is CAGLPGRDYGYTF. The CDR3 coding sequence is TGTGCCGGACTACCGGGACGGGATTATGGCTACACCTTC.

V gene TRBV30 combines with J gene TRBJ2-4; 11 bases align to TRBD2. The V gene's germline CDR1 is GTSNPN and CDR2 SVGIG (reference sequence). The trim removed 5 bases at V and 9 bases at J, leaving 3 bases unmatched. The CDR3 runs 12 residues. CDR3 sequence reads: CAWDSGGGIQYF. CDR3 nucleotides: TGTGCCTGGGATAGCGGGGGGGGCATTCAGTACTTC.

V and J are TRBV25-1 and TRBJ2-5, with 7 positions matching TRBD1. The CDR3 consists of 13 residues. Germline CDR1 is MGHDK and CDR2 is SYGVNS. Germline trimming cut 4 bases from V and 4 bases from J; bases unmatched to any gene: 3. This CDR3 reads CASSATGVETQYF. The DNA for the CDR3 is TGTGCCAGCAGTGCCACAGGGGTAGAGACCCAGTACTTC.

A few counts support this clone. The chain has TRBV12-5 and TRBJ2-2; 9 nucleotides align to TRBD2. V shed 2 bases and J 1 base; nucleotides not matched to a gene: 5. The CDR3 length is 17 residues. Germline values: CDR1 LGHNT, CDR2 FRNRAP. CDR3 amino acids: CASGLPRTSENTGELFF. For the CDR3, the DNA is TGTGCTAGTGGTTTGCCCCGGACTAGCGAGAACACCGGGGAGCTGTTTTTT. The variable domain in full, with the rest retrieved from reference TRBV12-5 and TRBJ2-2, is DARVTQTPRHKVTEMGQEVTMRCQPILGHNTVFWYRQTMMQGLELLAYFRNRAPLDDSGMPKDRFSAEMPDATLATLKIQPSEPRDSAVYFCASGLPRTSENTGELFFGEGSRLTVL.

This chain uses TRBV30 with TRBJ1-2; 7 nucleotides align to TRBD1. V shed 7 bases, J shed 2 bases, and the junction held 7 bases outside the gene matches. Per the germline V gene, CDR1 is GTSNPN and CDR2 is SVGIG (reference sequence). CDR3 length equals 13 residues. CDR3 bases: TGTGCCTCCCGGGACAGCAGAAACTATGGCTACACCTTC. Its translation: CASRDSRNYGYTF. Full variable domain (rest looked up from reference TRBV30 and TRBJ1-2): SQTIHQWPATLVQPVGSPLSLECTVEGTSNPNLYWYRQAAGRGLQLLFYSVGIGQISSEVPQNLSASRPQDRQFILSSKKLLLSDSGFYLCASRDSRNYGYTFGSGTRLTVV.

This clone was observed a handful of times. The chain has TRBV6-5 and TRBJ2-4; possibly TRBD2 for D (6 bases). This CDR3 comprises 14 residues. Per germline, CDR1 MNHEY and CDR2 SVGAGI. Deletions cut 5 bases from V and 8 bases from J, with 16 bases between. The CDR3 spells CASSRAGALDIQYF. The CDR3, as DNA: TGTGCCAGCAGTAGAGCGGGCGCACTTGACATTCAGTACTTC.

This clone has just a few counts. The rearrangement joins TRBV4-3 to TRBJ2-7; 13 bases align to TRBD2. The germline CDR1 and CDR2 sequences are LGHNA and YSLEER. V dropped 3 bases and J dropped 5; count of bases not matched to a gene: 4. There are 15 residues in the CDR3. CDR3 sequence (DNA): TGCGCCAGCAGCCAGGGACTAGCGGGATTAGACGAGCAGTACTTC. Amino acid sequence: CASSQGLAGLDEQYF.

This clone came up a few times. J is TRBJ2-2 and V is TRBV5-1; TRBD1 agrees at 9 bases. V trimming: 3 bases; J trimming: 6 bases; junction bases outside the gene matches: 6. Germline CDR1 reads SGHRS; CDR2 reads YFSETQ. The CDR3 has 15 residues. The CDR3 DNA sequence: TGCGCCAGCAGCTCGACAGGGGGTATCGCCGGGGAGCTGTTTTTT. The encoded protein is CASSSTGGIAGELFF. The full variable domain, in which reference TRBV5-1 and TRBJ2-2 provide the parts outside the CDR3, is KAGVTQTPRYLIKTRGQQVTLSCSPISGHRSVSWYQQTPGQGLQFLFEYFSETQRNKGNFPGRFSGRQFSNSRSEMNVSTLELGDSALYLCASSSTGGIAGELFFGEGSRLTVL.

The rearrangement joins TRBV5-1 to TRBJ2-5; the D gene is possibly TRBD1 (6 bases). CDR3 length: 14 residues. Germline V gene lookup returns CDR1 SGHRS and CDR2 YFSETQ. Trimming removed 4 bases from V and 5 bases from J, with 15 bases in between. The CDR3 loop reads CASSTQGRVETQYF. The CDR3, as DNA: TGCGCCAGCAGCACACAGGGTAGGGTGGAGACCCAGTACTTC.

This sequence joins TRBV19 and TRBJ1-2, with D maybe TRBD1 (5 bases). Trimming removed 5 bases from V and 5 bases from J, with 15 bases in between. The CDR3 is made up of 14 amino acids. Germline values: CDR1 LNHDA, CDR2 SQIVND (reference sequence). The CDR3 DNA reads as TGTGCCAGTAGTCCACCCGGGGGTGCTTATGGCTACACCTTC. Encoded protein: CASSPPGGAYGYTF.

The chain is built from TRBV30 and TRBJ2-7; 11 positions agree with TRBD1. Trimming at V came to 2 bases and at J to 5 bases, leaving 5 bases not matched to a gene. Germline V gives CDR1 GTSNPN, CDR2 SVGIG (reference sequence). The CDR3 consists of 14 residues. The CDR3 reads CAWSPGTGGNEQYF. The CDR3 region has the DNA TGTGCCTGGAGTCCGGGGACAGGGGGGAACGAGCAGTACTTC.